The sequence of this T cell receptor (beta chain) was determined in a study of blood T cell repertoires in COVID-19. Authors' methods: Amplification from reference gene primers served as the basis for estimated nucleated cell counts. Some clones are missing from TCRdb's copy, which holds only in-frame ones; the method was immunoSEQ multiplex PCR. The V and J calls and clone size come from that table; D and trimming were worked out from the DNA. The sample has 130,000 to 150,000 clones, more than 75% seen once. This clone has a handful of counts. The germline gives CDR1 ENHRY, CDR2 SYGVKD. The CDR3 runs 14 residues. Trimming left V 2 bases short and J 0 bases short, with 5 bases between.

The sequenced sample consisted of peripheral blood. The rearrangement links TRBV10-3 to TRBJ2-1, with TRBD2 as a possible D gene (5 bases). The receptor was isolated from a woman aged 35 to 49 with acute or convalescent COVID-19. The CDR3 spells CAISEAGSYNEQFF. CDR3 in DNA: TGTGCCATCAGTGAGGCGGGCTCCTACAATGAGCAGTTCTTC.